The 9 T cell receptor beta chains reported below all come from one sample, sequenced in a study of blood T cell repertoires in COVID-19. Clones were sequenced by immunoSEQ multiplex PCR, and TCRdb holds only the in-frame ones, with some missing. This table holds about 89,000 clones, 78% found once. Input material: peripheral blood. The receptors come from an older man with COVID-19, enrolled during active disease.

The chain combines TRBV6-5 with TRBJ1-2; D unclear. The V gene's germline CDR1 is MNHEY and CDR2 SVGAGI. Trimming pared 6 bases from V and 8 bases from J, leaving 13 bases between. The CDR3 is 12 amino acids. The CDR3 sequence is CASRWRAGGYTF. Written as DNA, the CDR3 is TGTGCCAGCAGGTGGAGGGCCGGGGGCTACACCTTC.

This clone was counted between two and nine times. CDR3 amino acids: CASSFRAGGPMDTQYF. The CDR3 bases are TGTGCCAGCAGCTTTCGGGCGGGAGGCCCCATGGATACGCAGTATTTT. V is TRBV13 and J is TRBJ2-3; 8 bases line up with TRBD2. Germline CDR1 is PRHDT and CDR2 is FYEKMQ (reference sequence). Trimming took 3 bases from V and 6 from J; bases not matched to a gene: 11. This CDR3 is 16 amino acids long.

The V gene is TRBV10-3, the J gene TRBJ1-6; 11 positions match TRBD1. The J segment lost 7 bases and the V segment lost 4 bases, leaving 3 bases of the junction unmatched. Germline lookup yields CDR1 ENHRY and CDR2 SYGVKD. The CDR3 spans 15 residues. Here the CDR3 reads CAISVGQGGNSPLHF. The CDR3 nucleotides are TGTGCCATCAGTGTGGGACAGGGGGGAAATTCACCCCTCCACTTT.

This chain connects TRBV6-2 or TRBV6-3 to TRBJ1-5, with no clear D. The CDR3 extends over 13 amino acids. V lost 6 bases, J lost 3 bases, and 9 bases lay in between. Per the germline V gene, CDR1 is MNHEY and CDR2 is SVGEGT. Written as DNA, the CDR3 is TGTGCCAGCAGCCATATTTACAATCAGCCCCAGCATTTT. It translates to CASSHIYNQPQHF.

The CDR3 nucleotides are TGCGCCAGCAGCTTAGCCGGGACAGCTACTTTCACTCGCACAGATACGCAGTATTTT. Translated: CASSLAGTATFTRTDTQYF. The chain employs TRBV5-1 and TRBJ2-3, with 7 bases matching TRBD1. Trimming at V came to 2 bases and at J to 1 base, leaving 16 bases not matched to a gene. The germline gives CDR1 SGHRS, CDR2 YFSETQ. This CDR3 spans 19 amino acids.

The rearrangement links TRBV10-3 to TRBJ1-1; D uncertain. Germline assignment: CDR1 ENHRY and CDR2 SYGVKD. This CDR3 is 17 amino acids long. V gave up 0 bases and J gave up 1 base, with 15 bases separating them. CDR3: CAISESVIGWRNTEAFF. For the CDR3, the DNA is TGTGCCATCAGTGAGTCGGTTATCGGGTGGAGGAACACTGAAGCTTTCTTT.

V is TRBV15 and J is TRBJ2-5; no clear D gene. V was cut by 1 base and J by 5 bases, with 11 bases left in between. Germline assignment: CDR1 LNHNV and CDR2 YYDKDF (reference sequence). This CDR3 comprises 14 residues. CDR3 residues: CATSRVVGRETQYF. The CDR3 region has the DNA TGTGCCACCAGCAGAGTAGTTGGTCGGGAGACCCAGTACTTC. Complete variable domain (other parts from reference TRBV15 and TRBJ2-5): DAMVIQNPRYQVTQFGKPVTLSCSQTLNHNVMYWYQQKSSQAPKLLFHYYDKDFNNEADTPDNFQSRRPNTSFCFLDIRSPGLGDTAMYLCATSRVVGRETQYFGPGTRLLVL.

The chain couples TRBV28 to TRBJ1-1, with TRBD1 as a possible D gene (6 bases). Germline CDR1 is MDHEN and CDR2 is SYDVKM. The CDR3 contains 14 residues. The V end was cut by 5 bases, the J end by 1 base, with 11 bases between. The CDR3 DNA reads as TGTGCCAGCAGTGCTCGGGGGGCGAACACTGAAGCTTTCTTT. Its translation: CASSARGANTEAFF.

J is TRBJ2-2 and V is TRBV7-9, with D possibly being TRBD2 (6 bases). Germline V gives CDR1 SEHNR, CDR2 FQNEAQ (reference sequence). This CDR3 is 17 amino acids long. V lost 0 bases and J lost 0, with 11 bases in between. CDR3 coding DNA: TGTGCCAGCAGCTTAGCGGGAGCGGGCGCGAACACCGGGGAGCTGTTTTTT. Encoded protein: CASSLAGAGANTGELFF.